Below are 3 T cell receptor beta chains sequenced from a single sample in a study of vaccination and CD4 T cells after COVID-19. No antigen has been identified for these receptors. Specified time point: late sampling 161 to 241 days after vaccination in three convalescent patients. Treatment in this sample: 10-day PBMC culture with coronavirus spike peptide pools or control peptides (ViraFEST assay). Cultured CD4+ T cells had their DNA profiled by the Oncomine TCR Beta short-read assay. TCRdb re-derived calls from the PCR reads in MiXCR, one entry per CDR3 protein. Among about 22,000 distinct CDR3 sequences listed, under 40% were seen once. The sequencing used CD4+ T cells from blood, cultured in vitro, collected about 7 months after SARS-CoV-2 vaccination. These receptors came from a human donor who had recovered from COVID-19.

CDR3 residues: CSARGHLGLYEQYF. CDR3 in DNA: TGCAGTGCTAGAGGCCATCTCGGGCTCTACGAGCAGTACTTC. The chain links TRBV20-1 to TRBJ2-7, with unresolved D. The germline V gene encodes CDR1 DFQATT and CDR2 SNEGSKA (reference sequence). The CDR3 length is 14 residues. Trimming pared 1 base from V and 3 bases from J, leaving 13 bases between.

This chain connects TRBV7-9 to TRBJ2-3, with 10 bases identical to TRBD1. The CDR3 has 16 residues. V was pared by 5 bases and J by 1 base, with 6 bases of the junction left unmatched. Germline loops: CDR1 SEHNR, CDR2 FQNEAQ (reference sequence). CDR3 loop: CASSPYGTGGTDTQYF. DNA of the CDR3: TGTGCCAGCAGCCCCTACGGGACAGGGGGCACAGATACGCAGTATTTT. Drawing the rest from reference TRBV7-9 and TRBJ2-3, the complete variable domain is DTGVSQNPRHKITKRGQNVTFRCDPISEHNRLYWYRQTLGQGPEFLTYFQNEAQLEKSRLLSDRFSAERPKGSFSTLEIQRTEQGDSAMYLCASSPYGTGGTDTQYFGPGTRLTVL.

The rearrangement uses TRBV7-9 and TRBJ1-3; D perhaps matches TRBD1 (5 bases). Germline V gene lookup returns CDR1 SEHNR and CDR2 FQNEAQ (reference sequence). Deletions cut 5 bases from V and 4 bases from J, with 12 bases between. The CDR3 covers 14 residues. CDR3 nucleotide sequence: TGTGCCAGCAGCGCCGACAGAGCCGGAAACACCATATATTTT. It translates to CASSADRAGNTIYF.